What follows are 5 T cell receptor beta chains derived from one specimen sequenced in a study of blood T cell repertoires in COVID-19. TCRdb's copy holds only in-frame clones and misses some; the assay was immunoSEQ multiplex PCR. The repertoire has 65,000 to 85,000 clones, more than 80% of them found once; the top ten carry roughly 7.2%. The sequencing input was peripheral blood. The receptors shown here come from a human donor in a cohort sampled during active COVID-19.

The chain employs TRBV18 and TRBJ2-2; D call uncertain. The CDR3 is 13 amino acids. Germline CDR1 reads KGHSH; CDR2 reads LQKENI. V lost 4 bases and J lost 6, with 9 bases in between. The CDR3 DNA sequence: TGTGCCAGCTCACGGGCAGGCGCCGGGGAGCTGTTTTTT. This translates into CASSRAGAGELFF.

The chain has TRBV27 and TRBJ2-6, with 8 bases that match TRBD2. J was trimmed by 0 bases and V by 4 bases; bases with no gene match: 17. Germline V CDR1 and CDR2: MNHEY, SMNVEV (reference sequence). The CDR3 loop spans 21 amino acids. The CDR3 spells CASSWKSGGDVTRSGANVLTF. Written as DNA, the CDR3 is TGTGCCAGCAGTTGGAAAAGCGGGGGAGACGTCACTCGCTCTGGGGCCAACGTCCTGACTTTC.

This rearrangement joins TRBV20-1 to TRBJ2-7; 10 bases agree with TRBD2. The germline gives CDR1 DFQATT, CDR2 SNEGSKA (reference sequence). The CDR3 length is 16 residues. Trimming took 3 bases from V and 4 from J; bases not matched to a gene: 12. CDR3 in amino acids: CSASLSGGALFYEQYF. The CDR3 nucleotides read TGCAGTGCTAGTCTCAGCGGGGGGGCCCTTTTTTACGAGCAGTACTTC.

The chain links TRBV28 to TRBJ1-2; 7 nucleotides match TRBD1. The germline V gene encodes CDR1 MDHEN and CDR2 SYDVKM. Trimming cost V 7 bases and J 2 bases; bases outside gene matches: 1. This CDR3 has 12 residues. CDR3 nucleotide sequence: TGTGCCAGCAAGGACAGGAACTATGGCTACACCTTC. Translation gives CASKDRNYGYTF.

The chain joins TRBV5-1 to TRBJ1-1; the D gene is possibly TRBD1 (6 bases). The V gene lost 7 bases and the J gene lost 1 base, with 11 bases spanning the gap. The CDR3 loop spans 13 amino acids. Germline CDR1 SGHRS, CDR2 YFSETQ. CDR3 in DNA: TGCGCCAGCGCCCCGACAGGGAACACTGAAGCTTTCTTT. Encoded protein: CASAPTGNTEAFF. The whole variable domain, filled in from reference TRBV5-1 and TRBJ1-1, reads KAGVTQTPRYLIKTRGQQVTLSCSPISGHRSVSWYQQTPGQGLQFLFEYFSETQRNKGNFPGRFSGRQFSNSRSEMNVSTLELGDSALYLCASAPTGNTEAFFGQGTRLTVV.